A selection of T cell receptor beta chains follows, all from one sample in a study of blood T cell repertoires in COVID-19. Method: immunoSEQ multiplex PCR; TCRdb's copy keeps in-frame clones and lacks some. The sample holds under 150,000 clones; around four fifths are singletons and the top ten take about 6.1%. Sequencing was done on a sample of PBMCs or T cells enriched from blood (not recorded which). These receptors came from a woman aged 40 to 55 who had recovered from COVID-19. The CDR3 runs from the conserved cysteine through the conserved F or W. Fields, in order: J gene, D gene, clone size, V gene, CDR3 DNA, CDR3 protein. The D gene is left open where the match is weak. For some rows the clone size is stated as once, few or many, or as a class when expanded; others skip it.

j_call: TRBJ2-3; d_call: -; clone_size: once; v_call: TRBV4-1; cdr3_nt: TGCGCCAGCAGCCTTGGTCTCGCGGGTGCAGATACGCAGTATTTT; cdr3_aa: CASSLGLAGADTQYF
j_call: TRBJ2-7; d_call: TRBD2; clone_size: -; v_call: TRBV11-2; cdr3_nt: TGTGCCAGCAGCTTAGGTGGCCAGCGGGGGAATGACAACGAGCAGTACTTC; cdr3_aa: CASSLGGQRGNDNEQYF
j_call: TRBJ1-1; d_call: TRBD1; clone_size: -; v_call: TRBV7-6; cdr3_nt: TGTGCCAGCAGCCCGTCGTTCTACAGGGGAAATTCTGAAGCTTTCTTT; cdr3_aa: CASSPSFYRGNSEAFF
j_call: TRBJ1-2; d_call: -; clone_size: -; v_call: TRBV15; cdr3_nt: TGTGCCACCAGCAGAGAGGGGGGGCACGGCTATGGCTACACCTTC; cdr3_aa: CATSREGGHGYGYTF
j_call: TRBJ1-1; d_call: -; clone_size: -; v_call: TRBV5-1; cdr3_nt: TGCGCCAGCAGCTTCTTCCCGCTTCCGGCGGACATGAACACTGAAGCTTTCTTT; cdr3_aa: CASSFFPLPADMNTEAFF
j_call: TRBJ2-1; d_call: TRBD1; clone_size: -; v_call: TRBV30; cdr3_nt: TGTGCCTGGAGTGTAGGGACAGGAAGTATAAATGAGCAGTTCTTC; cdr3_aa: CAWSVGTGSINEQFF
j_call: TRBJ2-2; d_call: TRBD2; clone_size: few; v_call: TRBV9; cdr3_nt: TGTGCCAGCAGCCTAAACCCGGGACTAGCGGGGGCCTCGAACACCGGGGAGCTGTTTTTT; cdr3_aa: CASSLNPGLAGASNTGELFF
j_call: TRBJ2-7; d_call: TRBD2; clone_size: -; v_call: TRBV29-1; cdr3_nt: TGCAGCGTTGTACTAGCGGGAGCCCTCGGCGAGCAGTACTTC; cdr3_aa: CSVVLAGALGEQYF
j_call: TRBJ1-1; d_call: TRBD1; clone_size: -; v_call: TRBV6-1; cdr3_nt: TGTGCCAGCAGTGATAGGCCCTGGACAGGGCGGACTGAAGCTTTCTTT; cdr3_aa: CASSDRPWTGRTEAFF
j_call: TRBJ2-1; d_call: TRBD2; clone_size: -; v_call: TRBV7-8; cdr3_nt: TGTGCCAGCAGCCCCTATCAACTAGGACTAGCGGGATTAGACGAGCAGTTCTTC; cdr3_aa: CASSPYQLGLAGLDEQFF
j_call: TRBJ2-7; d_call: TRBD2; clone_size: -; v_call: TRBV2; cdr3_nt: TGTGCCAGCATTTTAGCGGGAGGGTACTACGAGCAGTACTTC; cdr3_aa: CASILAGGYYEQYF
j_call: TRBJ2-1; d_call: TRBD2; clone_size: -; v_call: TRBV2; cdr3_nt: TGTGCCAGCAGTGGGCTAGCGGGGGGCGAGAGCTCCTACAATGAGCAGTTCTTC; cdr3_aa: CASSGLAGGESSYNEQFF
j_call: TRBJ1-5; d_call: TRBD1; clone_size: -; v_call: TRBV6-5; cdr3_nt: TGTGCCGGGTCGGGACAGGCGAACAATCAGCCCCAGCATTTT; cdr3_aa: CAGSGQANNQPQHF
j_call: TRBJ2-5; d_call: TRBD2; clone_size: -; v_call: TRBV11-3; cdr3_nt: TGTGCCAGCAGCCGTGGACTAGCGGGGGTCCAAGAGACCCAGTACTTC; cdr3_aa: CASSRGLAGVQETQYF
j_call: TRBJ1-3; d_call: -; clone_size: -; v_call: TRBV18; cdr3_nt: TGTGCCAGCTCACCACTCTCCCCTAGCTCTGGAAACACCATATATTTT; cdr3_aa: CASSPLSPSSGNTIYF
j_call: TRBJ2-3; d_call: TRBD2; clone_size: -; v_call: TRBV7-2; cdr3_nt: TGTGCCAGCAGTATTAGACTAGCGGGAGACGCGCAGTATTTT; cdr3_aa: CASSIRLAGDAQYF
j_call: TRBJ2-3; d_call: -; clone_size: -; v_call: TRBV5-4; cdr3_nt: TGTGCCAGCAGCCTTTCTTCAGATACGCAGTATTTT; cdr3_aa: CASSLSSDTQYF
j_call: TRBJ2-1; d_call: TRBD2; clone_size: -; v_call: TRBV11-2; cdr3_nt: TGTGCCAGCAGCTCGAGGGCTAGCGGGAGCGTTGATGAGCAGTTCTTC; cdr3_aa: CASSSRASGSVDEQFF
j_call: TRBJ1-1; d_call: -; clone_size: -; v_call: TRBV4-1; cdr3_nt: TGCGCCAGCAGCCAAGATTCCGGCGGCCCGAACACTGAAGCTTTCTTT; cdr3_aa: CASSQDSGGPNTEAFF
j_call: TRBJ2-5; d_call: TRBD1; clone_size: -; v_call: TRBV6-5; cdr3_nt: TGTGCCAGCAGTTACTCCGGGACAGGGGTGGAGACCCAGTACTTC; cdr3_aa: CASSYSGTGVETQYF
j_call: TRBJ1-2; d_call: TRBD1; clone_size: -; v_call: TRBV4-2; cdr3_nt: TGTGCCAGCAGCTCCATGCAGGGGGCTTATAACTATGGCTACACCTTC; cdr3_aa: CASSSMQGAYNYGYTF
j_call: TRBJ1-4; d_call: -; clone_size: -; v_call: TRBV3-1/TRBV3-2; cdr3_nt: TGTGCCAGCAGCCCCCGGGAGGGGGAAAAACTGTTTTTT; cdr3_aa: CASSPREGEKLFF
j_call: TRBJ1-2; d_call: TRBD1; clone_size: -; v_call: TRBV30; cdr3_nt: TGTGCCGGGACAGGGGCTAACTATGGCTACACCTTC; cdr3_aa: CAGTGANYGYTF
j_call: TRBJ1-6; d_call: -; clone_size: -; v_call: TRBV27; cdr3_nt: TGTGCCAGCAGTTTAGGAGCAGTCCCTAATTCACCCCTCCACTTT; cdr3_aa: CASSLGAVPNSPLHF
j_call: TRBJ1-2; d_call: TRBD1; clone_size: few; v_call: TRBV5-5; cdr3_nt: TGTGCCAGCTGCCTAAGTTGGACAGGGACCATATATGGCTACACCTTC; cdr3_aa: CASCLSWTGTIYGYTF
j_call: TRBJ1-1; d_call: -; clone_size: -; v_call: TRBV29-1; cdr3_nt: TGCAGCGTTGGGGCGTCAACCGGACAGAGAATGAACACTGAAGCTTTCTTT; cdr3_aa: CSVGASTGQRMNTEAFF
j_call: TRBJ2-7; d_call: TRBD2; clone_size: -; v_call: TRBV6-5; cdr3_nt: TGTGCCAGCACCGACCTTTTTAGCGGGCGCGACGAGCAGTACTTC; cdr3_aa: CASTDLFSGRDEQYF
j_call: TRBJ1-5; d_call: -; clone_size: -; v_call: TRBV6-5; cdr3_nt: TGTGCCAGCAGGATCTATAGCAATCAGCCCCAGCATTTT; cdr3_aa: CASRIYSNQPQHF
j_call: TRBJ2-4; d_call: -; clone_size: few; v_call: TRBV11-1; cdr3_nt: TGTGCCAGCAGCTTCGGATACAGTTTAGCCAAAAACATTCAGTACTTC; cdr3_aa: CASSFGYSLAKNIQYF
j_call: TRBJ2-5; d_call: TRBD2; clone_size: -; v_call: TRBV10-3; cdr3_nt: TGTGCCACCCGGGGAGGGGTAGGGGAGACCCAGTACTTC; cdr3_aa: CATRGGVGETQYF
j_call: TRBJ2-7; d_call: TRBD2; clone_size: -; v_call: TRBV30; cdr3_nt: TGTGCCTGGAGTGTACGAAATAGCGGGTACCACGAGCAGTACTTC; cdr3_aa: CAWSVRNSGYHEQYF
j_call: TRBJ2-3; d_call: TRBD1; clone_size: -; v_call: TRBV2; cdr3_nt: TGTGCCACAGGCAAGGGGGCTAGAGGCACAGATACGCAGTATTTT; cdr3_aa: CATGKGARGTDTQYF
j_call: TRBJ2-1; d_call: TRBD1; clone_size: few; v_call: TRBV4-1; cdr3_nt: TGCGCCAGCAGCCTCTTACAGGGGCTGGGGGAGCAGTTCTTC; cdr3_aa: CASSLLQGLGEQFF
j_call: TRBJ2-5; d_call: -; clone_size: -; v_call: TRBV5-1; cdr3_nt: TGCGCCAGCAGGCCCACTAGGAGCCAAGAGACCCAGTACTTC; cdr3_aa: CASRPTRSQETQYF
j_call: TRBJ2-1; d_call: TRBD1; clone_size: -; v_call: TRBV5-1; cdr3_nt: TGCGCCAGCAGGCGACAGGGAACTTCCGATGAGCAGTTCTTC; cdr3_aa: CASRRQGTSDEQFF
j_call: TRBJ2-1; d_call: -; clone_size: -; v_call: TRBV6-1; cdr3_nt: TGTGCCAGCAGTGAAAGAGGAAGGGGTAATGAGCAGTTCTTC; cdr3_aa: CASSERGRGNEQFF
j_call: TRBJ2-7; d_call: TRBD1; clone_size: -; v_call: TRBV28; cdr3_nt: TGTGCCAGCAGAGACCGGACAGGATTGATCTACGAGCAGTACTTC; cdr3_aa: CASRDRTGLIYEQYF
j_call: TRBJ2-2; d_call: TRBD2; clone_size: -; v_call: TRBV20-1; cdr3_nt: TGCAGTGCTAGTCAGTCTAGCGGGAGGGCCGGTATATCCGGGGAGCTGTTTTTT; cdr3_aa: CSASQSSGRAGISGELFF
j_call: TRBJ2-1; d_call: TRBD2; clone_size: few; v_call: TRBV2; cdr3_nt: TGTGCCAGCTCACGGGGACTAGCTCACAATGAGCAGTTCTTC; cdr3_aa: CASSRGLAHNEQFF
j_call: TRBJ1-5; d_call: -; clone_size: -; v_call: TRBV5-4; cdr3_nt: TGTGCCAGCAGCTTCGGAGGGAGCAATCAGCCCCAGCATTTT; cdr3_aa: CASSFGGSNQPQHF
j_call: TRBJ1-2; d_call: TRBD1; clone_size: -; v_call: TRBV7-9; cdr3_nt: TGTGCCAGCAGCTTATTGGGGACAGGGGAAGGCTACACCTTC; cdr3_aa: CASSLLGTGEGYTF
j_call: TRBJ1-5; d_call: TRBD1; clone_size: -; v_call: TRBV6-5; cdr3_nt: TGTGCCAGCAGCCCGGGACAGGGGATAGGTCAGCCCCAGCATTTT; cdr3_aa: CASSPGQGIGQPQHF
j_call: TRBJ2-1; d_call: -; clone_size: -; v_call: TRBV6-1; cdr3_nt: TGTGCCAGCAGTGATCCCGGCTCCTACAATGAGCAGTTCTTC; cdr3_aa: CASSDPGSYNEQFF
j_call: TRBJ1-4; d_call: TRBD1; clone_size: -; v_call: TRBV7-6; cdr3_nt: TGTGCCAGCAGCTTAGGGACAGGGCGTGAAAAACTGTTTTTT; cdr3_aa: CASSLGTGREKLFF
j_call: TRBJ2-1; d_call: -; clone_size: once; v_call: TRBV7-3; cdr3_nt: TGTGCCAGCAGCTTGGACACGGGACTCATTTACAGGAAGTTCTTC; cdr3_aa: CASSLDTGLIYRKFF
j_call: TRBJ2-7; d_call: -; clone_size: -; v_call: TRBV5-1; cdr3_nt: TGCGCCAGCAGCTTAAGCGTCGAAGCGGCGTCCTACGAGCAGTACTTC; cdr3_aa: CASSLSVEAASYEQYF
j_call: TRBJ1-2; d_call: -; clone_size: -; v_call: TRBV3-1/TRBV3-2; cdr3_nt: TGTGCCAGCAGCCAAGAGGGGCGATACTATGGCTACACCTTC; cdr3_aa: CASSQEGRYYGYTF